Sequencing of this T cell receptor (beta chain) was carried out in a study of T cells in Graves' hyperthyroidism and ophthalmopathy. Overall study: The blood sample was taken at first diagnosis, before treatment began.

Hyperthyroidism, newly diagnosed and lasting under 2 months, affected patients aged 18 to 65. Amplified TCR beta CDR3 regions came from RNA transcripts. HTBI primers drove first-round RT-PCR of the TCR CDR3. TCRdb called the multiplex PCR reads again in MiXCR, with one record for every CDR3 protein. The table shows about 520,000 distinct CDR3 sequences, with about 20% occurring only once. The CDR3 is 13 residues long. The germline CDR1 and CDR2 sequences are DFQATT and SNEGSKA (reference sequence). V was trimmed by 5 bases and J by 3 bases, leaving 13 bases between them. This clonotype was recorded at least ten times. No antigen is known for it. Findings and caveats of the study: Ophthalmopathy was model-predicted a median around 6.7 months pre-onset. Most expanded thyroid clonotypes above 0.001 recurred in blood.

This sequence was found in a man aged 18 to 29 with Graves' hyperthyroidism. Sequencing was carried out using blood. V gene TRBV20-1 combines with J gene TRBJ1-1; maybe TRBD1 (6 bases). The DNA for the CDR3 is TGCAGTGCTTTCCGGGACACTTACACTGAAGCTTTCTTT. Its translation is CSAFRDTYTEAFF.